The present entry profiles one T cell receptor beta chain with its context. Authors' processing steps: Estimated nucleated cell counts came from reference gene primer amplification. Clones were read by immunoSEQ multiplex PCR, and TCRdb kept only the in-frame ones, dropping some. For V, J and clone size, that table is used; D and trimming come from the DNA. Here the sample spans approximately 67,000 clones, around nine tenths being singletons. The sample originates from a study of blood T cell repertoires in COVID-19. On the study more broadly: Collection of acute and convalescent COVID-19 samples took place in the United States, Italy and Spain. T cells, B-cell-depleted T cells, or PBMCs supplied cDNA or gDNA.

Sample: peripheral blood. The source of this sequence is a woman older than 75 with acute or convalescent COVID-19.

The CDR3 protein is CASSPSGQGNEKLFF. The CDR3 DNA follows: TGTGCCAGCAGTCCATCGGGACAGGGGAACGAAAAACTGTTTTTT. The chain recombines TRBV28 with TRBJ1-4, with 10 bases matching TRBD1. Germline assignment: CDR1 MDHEN and CDR2 SYDVKM. Losses at the gene ends were 5 bases for V and 8 bases for J; bases not matched to a gene: 8. The CDR3 runs to 15 residues.